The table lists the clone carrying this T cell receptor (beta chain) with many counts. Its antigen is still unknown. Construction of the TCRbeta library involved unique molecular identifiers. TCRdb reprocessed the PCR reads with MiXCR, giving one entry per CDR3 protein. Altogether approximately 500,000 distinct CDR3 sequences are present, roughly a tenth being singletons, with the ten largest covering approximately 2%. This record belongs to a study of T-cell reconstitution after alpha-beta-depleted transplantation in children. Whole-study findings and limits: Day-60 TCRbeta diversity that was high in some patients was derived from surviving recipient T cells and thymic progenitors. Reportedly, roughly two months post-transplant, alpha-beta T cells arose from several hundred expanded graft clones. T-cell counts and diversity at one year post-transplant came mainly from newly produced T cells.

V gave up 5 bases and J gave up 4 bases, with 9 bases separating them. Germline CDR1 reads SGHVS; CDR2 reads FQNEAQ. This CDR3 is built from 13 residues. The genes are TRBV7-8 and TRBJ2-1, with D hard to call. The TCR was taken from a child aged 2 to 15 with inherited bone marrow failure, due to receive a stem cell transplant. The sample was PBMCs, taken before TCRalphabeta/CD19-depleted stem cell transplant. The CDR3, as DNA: TGTGCCAGCAGCCTAAATCTGTACAATGAGCAGTTCTTC. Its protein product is CASSLNLYNEQFF.